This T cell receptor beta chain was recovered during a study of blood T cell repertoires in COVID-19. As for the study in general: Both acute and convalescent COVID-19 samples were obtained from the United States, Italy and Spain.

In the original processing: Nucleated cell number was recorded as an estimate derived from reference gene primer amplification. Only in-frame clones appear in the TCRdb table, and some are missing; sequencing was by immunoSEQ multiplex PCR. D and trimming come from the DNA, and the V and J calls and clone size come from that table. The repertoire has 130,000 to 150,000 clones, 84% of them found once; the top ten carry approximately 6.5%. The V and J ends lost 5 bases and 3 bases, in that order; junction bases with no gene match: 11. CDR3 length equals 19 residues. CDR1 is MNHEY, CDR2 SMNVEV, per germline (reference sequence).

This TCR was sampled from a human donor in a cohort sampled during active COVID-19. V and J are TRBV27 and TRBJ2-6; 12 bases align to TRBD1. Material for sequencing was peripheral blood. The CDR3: CASSLWVGQGARGANVLTF. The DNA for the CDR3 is TGTGCCAGCAGTCTATGGGTGGGACAGGGGGCGCGTGGGGCCAACGTCCTGACTTTC. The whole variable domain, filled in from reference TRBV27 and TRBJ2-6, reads EAQVTQNPRYLITVTGKKLTVTCSQNMNHEYMSWYRQDPGLGLRQIYYSMNVEVTDKGDVPEGYKVSRKEKRNFPLILESPSPNQTSLYFCASSLWVGQGARGANVLTFGAGSRLTVL.